The next 24 T cell receptor beta chains were all read from a single sample in a study of neurological immune-mediated disorders. TCRdb re-analysed the 5' RACE reads in MiXCR, keeping a single row per CDR3 protein. In the table there are approximately 46,000 distinct CDR3 sequences, just over 3% of which are singletons. Material: PBMCs. These receptors originate from a woman aged 45-60 years with multiple sclerosis.

This clonotype was detected many times. The chain recombines TRBV6-5 with TRBJ1-3, with D uncertain. CDR3 length: 15 residues. CDR1 MNHEY and CDR2 SVGAGI come from the germline V gene. The V gene lost 2 bases and the J gene lost 4 bases, with 12 bases spanning the gap. CDR3: CASSYRTPRGNTIYF. In nucleotides, the CDR3 is TGTGCCAGCAGTTACCGAACCCCGAGGGGAAACACCATATATTTT.

This clonotype was seen many times. V usage is TRBV7-3 and J usage is TRBJ1-1, with a tentative D call TRBD1 (6 bases). V dropped 5 bases and J dropped 1 base, with 14 bases sitting between them. Germline lookup yields CDR1 SGHTA and CDR2 FQGTGA. The CDR3 length is 15 residues. The CDR3 DNA is TGTGCCAGCAGCCCGATGGGGGCCAGGAACACTGAAGCTTTCTTT. This gives the protein CASSPMGARNTEAFF.

This clonotype came up a few times. With a much larger clone just one base away, this may be a read error. This chain joins TRBV28 and TRBJ1-1, with D possibly being TRBD1 (5 bases). CDR1 MDHEN and CDR2 SYDVKM come from the germline V gene. There are 14 residues in the CDR3. For the CDR3, the DNA is TGTGCCAGCAGAACCCCCGCAAGGGGCACTGCAGCTTTCTTT. Its protein is CASRTPARGTAAFF.

This clonotype has ten or more counts. The chain is built from TRBV7-2 and TRBJ2-3; D not certain. CDR1 and CDR2 (germline): SGHTA, FQGNSA. Between the trimmed V and J ends, which lost 5 bases and 4 bases, there was a span of 13 bases. CDR3 length: 14 amino acids. DNA of the CDR3: TGTGCCAGCAGCCCGCCCTCGCAACCAGATACGCAGTATTTT. Amino acid sequence: CASSPPSQPDTQYF.

The chain is built from TRBV29-1 and TRBJ2-1; 14 nucleotides agree with TRBD2. With 4 bases clipped from V and 5 bases from J, the junction kept 7 bases outside the gene matches. The CDR3 covers 16 residues. Germline CDR1 is SQVTM and CDR2 is ANQGSEA. Here the CDR3 reads CSVGGTSGGTHNEQFF. Here the CDR3 DNA reads TGCAGCGTTGGCGGGACTAGCGGGGGAACTCACAATGAGCAGTTCTTC.

This clonotype has a count of ten or more. The chain combines TRBV7-3 with TRBJ2-7; possibly TRBD1 for D (7 bases). The CDR3 has 13 residues. Germline CDR1 is SGHTA and CDR2 is FQGTGA. Between the trimmed V and J ends, which lost 5 bases and 6 bases, there was a span of 14 bases. The CDR3 loop reads CASSPRRGLEQYF. The CDR3 nucleotides read TGTGCCAGCAGCCCAAGGAGGGGGCTCGAGCAGTACTTC.

This clonotype was picked up many times. V usage is TRBV7-9 and J usage is TRBJ1-4; 9 bases agree with TRBD1. CDR3 length equals 12 residues. With 8 bases clipped from V and 7 bases from J, the junction kept 2 bases outside the gene matches. The germline CDR1 and CDR2 sequences are SEHNR and FQNEAQ (reference sequence). As DNA, the CDR3 is TGTGCCAGCGGGGACAGGGTTGAAAAACTGTTTTTT. This sequence encodes CASGDRVEKLFF.

This clonotype was seen at least ten times. The chain joins TRBV7-3 to TRBJ1-1, with TRBD1 identical over 9 bases. CDR1 and CDR2 from the germline V gene are SGHTA and FQGTGA. With V trimmed by 3 bases and J by 2 bases, 4 bases remained unmatched. This CDR3 contains 15 residues. The CDR3 DNA follows: TGTGCCAGCAGCTTTACAGGGGGCACAAACACTGAAGCTTTCTTT. Residues: CASSFTGGTNTEAFF.

This clonotype has a count of ten or more. The rearrangement uses TRBV10-2 and TRBJ1-2, with D unclear. Germline V lookup: CDR1 WSHSY, CDR2 SAAADI. The germline V and J ends were trimmed by 6 bases and 2 bases, with 13 bases remaining between them. The CDR3 length is 14 residues. This chain's CDR3 is CASSTVERNYGYTF. In nucleotides, the CDR3 is TGCGCCAGCAGCACAGTTGAACGCAACTATGGCTACACCTTC.

In this sample, this clonotype turned up many times. The chain links TRBV5-1 to TRBJ2-2, with 7 bases identical to TRBD1. V gave up 4 bases and J gave up 0 bases; unmatched junction bases: 6. The CDR3 consists of 16 residues. Germline assignment: CDR1 SGHRS and CDR2 YFSETQ. The CDR3 reads CASSVEGAPNTGELFF. The CDR3 DNA sequence: TGCGCCAGCAGCGTAGAGGGGGCTCCGAACACCGGGGAGCTGTTTTTT.

In its sample, this clonotype was seen many times. This chain links TRBV7-9 with TRBJ2-1; a possible D gene is TRBD1 (6 bases). CDR1 and CDR2 from the germline V gene are SEHNR and FQNEAQ (reference sequence). This CDR3 region has 16 residues. V was shortened by 3 bases and J by 0 bases, with 12 bases between the two germline ends. DNA for the CDR3: TGTGCCAGCAGCTTGACCGGGACACGCTCCTACAATGAGCAGTTCTTC. Its protein is CASSLTGTRSYNEQFF.

This clonotype was seen at least ten times. The rearrangement joins TRBV5-1 to TRBJ2-7; D remains ambiguous. Germline V gene sequence: CDR1 SGHRS, CDR2 YFSETQ. The length of the CDR3 is 12 residues. V dropped 4 bases and J dropped 3 bases, with 8 bases sitting between them. The CDR3 coding sequence is TGCGCCAGCAGCCCGGACCTCTACGAGCAGTACTTC. This sequence encodes CASSPDLYEQYF.

This clonotype occurred many times. The chain employs TRBV5-1 and TRBJ2-1; 8 nucleotides line up with TRBD1. Germline loops: CDR1 SGHRS, CDR2 YFSETQ. The CDR3 contains 15 residues. J gave up 5 bases and V 4 bases, and 8 bases lay outside the gene matches. The CDR3 nucleotides read TGCGCCAGCAGCCTTAGACAGGGGCGTAACAATGAGCAGTTCTTC. Translating gives CASSLRQGRNNEQFF. Based on the CDR3 plus reference TRBV5-1 and TRBJ2-1, the full variable domain is KAGVTQTPRYLIKTRGQQVTLSCSPISGHRSVSWYQQTPGQGLQFLFEYFSETQRNKGNFPGRFSGRQFSNSRSEMNVSTLELGDSALYLCASSLRQGRNNEQFFGPGTRLTVL.

The sample holds many counts of this clonotype. Compared with germline, one end of the junction differs, possibly owing to a read error. J is TRBJ2-4 and V is TRBV3-1, with 7 bases matching TRBD2. The CDR3 runs to 13 residues. Germline V gene sequence: CDR1 LGHDT, CDR2 YNNKEL (reference sequence). This chain's CDR3 is CASSLRGLSPGVF. In DNA, the CDR3 is TGTGCCAGCAGCCTCCGGGGACTAAGCCCAGGAGTCTTC.

This clonotype was seen many times. The rearrangement uses TRBV2 and TRBJ1-2, with D possibly being TRBD1 (5 bases). V was clipped by 2 bases and J by 8 bases, with 15 bases between them. The CDR3 is 14 amino acids. CDR1 SNHLY and CDR2 FYNNEI come from the germline V gene. CDR3 region: CASSEYETAEGYTF. In DNA, the CDR3 is TGTGCCAGCAGTGAATATGAGACAGCCGAGGGCTACACCTTC.

This clonotype was detected ten times or more. V is TRBV18 and J is TRBJ2-2; TRBD1 aligns across 7 bases. The CDR3 contains 14 residues. CDR1 and CDR2 from the germline V gene are KGHSH and LQKENI. The V gene end was trimmed by 6 bases and the J gene end by 0 bases; junction bases not matched to a gene: 1. The CDR3 loop is CASSGQPNTGELFF. Written as DNA, the CDR3 is TGTGCCAGCTCGGGACAGCCGAACACCGGGGAGCTGTTTTTT.

This clonotype was counted many times. Written as DNA, the CDR3 is TGCGCCAGCAGGCAGACTGAAAGCTCCTACGAGCAGTACTTC. Amino acid sequence: CASRQTESSYEQYF. J is TRBJ2-7 and V is TRBV5-1, with D uncertain. Germline CDR1 is SGHRS and CDR2 is YFSETQ. Trimming shortened V by 5 bases and J by 0 bases, and 12 bases separated the two germline ends. The CDR3 runs to 14 residues. The complete variable domain, with remaining parts taken from reference TRBV5-1 and TRBJ2-7, reads KAGVTQTPRYLIKTRGQQVTLSCSPISGHRSVSWYQQTPGQGLQFLFEYFSETQRNKGNFPGRFSGRQFSNSRSEMNVSTLELGDSALYLCASRQTESSYEQYFGPGTRLTVT.

This clonotype was detected ten times or more. The rearrangement uses TRBV5-1 and TRBJ1-3; D unresolved. This CDR3 contains 15 residues. The germline CDR1 and CDR2 sequences are SGHRS and YFSETQ. V was pared by 4 bases and J by 4 bases, with 15 bases between. The CDR3 DNA sequence: TGCGCCAGCAGCCGGGCCCAACCGGGAGGAAACACCATATATTTT. Protein sequence: CASSRAQPGGNTIYF.

Points on this clonotype: A much more abundant neighbour one base away suggests this may be a read error. The rearrangement uses TRBV10-2 and TRBJ2-1; D is perhaps TRBD1 (6 bases). Germline assignment: CDR1 WSHSY and CDR2 SAAADI. Trimming pared 8 bases from V and 3 bases from J, leaving 20 bases between. This CDR3 has 16 amino acids. As DNA, the CDR3 is TGCGCCAGCGGTGGGCAGGGGCCGAGCTACTACAATGAGCAGTTCTTC. Amino acid sequence: CASGGQGPSYYNEQFF.

In this sample, this clonotype turned up many times. The CDR3 nucleotides read TGTGCCATCAGTGAGATGGGGTACAATGAGCAGTTCTTC. It specifies CAISEMGYNEQFF. V usage is TRBV10-3 and J usage is TRBJ2-1; D is undetermined. This CDR3 has 13 residues. Trimming left V 2 bases short and J 4 bases short, with 6 bases between. The germline gives CDR1 ENHRY, CDR2 SYGVKD.

This clonotype was counted at least ten times. This chain joins TRBV7-2 and TRBJ2-5; unclear D gene. Germline V gene data show CDR1 as SGHTA and CDR2 as FQGNSA. The CDR3 has 14 residues. V gave up 0 bases and J gave up 5 bases, with 10 bases separating them. The CDR3 loop is CASSLARVGETQYF. For the CDR3, the DNA is TGTGCCAGCAGCTTAGCCCGGGTCGGCGAGACCCAGTACTTC.

This clonotype was counted ten times or more. The chain recombines TRBV2 with TRBJ1-1; 8 nucleotides align to TRBD1. The germline V gene encodes CDR1 SNHLY and CDR2 FYNNEI. This CDR3 is built from 14 residues. The V segment lost 7 bases and the J segment 0 bases; nucleotides outside the gene matches: 4. CDR3 coding DNA: TGTGCCAGCAACACACAGGGGGTGAACACTGAAGCTTTCTTT. Its translation: CASNTQGVNTEAFF.

This clonotype was observed at least ten times. The rearrangement joins TRBV20-1 to TRBJ2-3; D is possibly TRBD1 (7 bases). V lost 6 bases and J 1 base, leaving 14 bases between the germline ends. Germline V gives CDR1 DFQATT, CDR2 SNEGSKA (reference sequence). The CDR3 has 14 residues. The CDR3: CSATDRRGTDTQYF. CDR3 bases: TGCAGTGCGACGGACAGGAGGGGCACAGATACGCAGTATTTT.

There are many counts of this clonotype. The chain combines TRBV20-1 with TRBJ2-3, with a weak D call TRBD2 (6 bases). The CDR3 contains 14 residues. Germline CDR1 DFQATT, CDR2 SNEGSKA (reference sequence). Deletions cut 6 bases from V and 1 base from J, with 14 bases between. CDR3 residues: CSALGGPGTDTQYF. The CDR3 nucleotides read TGCAGTGCCCTCGGAGGGCCGGGCACAGATACGCAGTATTTT.